These T cell receptor beta chains were read from a single sample in a study of blood T cells in healthy people across ages. Each CDR3 protein gets one entry after TCRdb re-called the 5' RACE reads with MiXCR. The table has approximately 880,000 distinct CDR3 sequences, around 49% seen once. Material for sequencing was blood. Receptor source: a man aged 30-40 years in good health. The CDR3 runs from the conserved cysteine through the conserved F or W. The D gene is left open where the match is weak. Size is omitted from some rows. Given values are once, few, many or a class for expanded clones.

TRBV4-3	many	TRBD1	TRBJ2-1	TGCGCCAGCAGTCAGGACAGGGGTGCTGAGCAGTTCTTC	CASSQDRGAEQFF
TRBV9	NA	NA	TRBJ2-4	TGTGCCAGCAGCGTGGAGGGGGGTTCAGCCTTACTTGAGCGGTACTTC	CASSVEGGSALLERYF
TRBV7-8	NA	TRBD2	TRBJ2-3	TGTGCCAGCAGACAGACTAGCGGGGGCACAGATACGCAGTATTTT	CASRQTSGGTDTQYF
TRBV7-9	few	TRBD1	TRBJ1-2	TGTGCCAGCAGCATAATAGTTGGACAGGGGGACTATGGCTACACCTTC	CASSIIVGQGDYGYTF
TRBV30	NA	TRBD1	TRBJ1-2	TGTGCCTGGAGTTCACGGACAGGGGGTAACTATGGCTACACCTTC	CAWSSRTGGNYGYTF
TRBV12-3/TRBV12-4	NA	NA	TRBJ1-2	TGTGCCAGCAGTTCCTCATTCTATGGCTACACCTTC	CASSSSFYGYTF
TRBV12-3/TRBV12-4	few	NA	TRBJ2-7	TGTGCCAGCAGTTTAGCCCCCGGGGGCGAGCAGTACTTC	CASSLAPGGEQYF
TRBV21-1	NA	NA	TRBJ2-2	TGTGCCAGCGGCAGCCAATGGATCGTCAGTAGGCCGAACACCGGGGAGCTGTTTTTT	CASGSQWIVSRPNTGELFF
TRBV2	NA	TRBD2	TRBJ2-3	TGTGCCAGCAGGACTCGACGGACTAGCGGGTATACTAGCACAGATACGCAGTATTTT	CASRTRRTSGYTSTDTQYF
TRBV28	NA	TRBD1	TRBJ2-2	TGTGCCAGCAGTCCCGGACAGGGCGGGGAGCTGTTTTTT	CASSPGQGGELFF
TRBV4-1	NA	TRBD1	TRBJ1-6	TGCGCCAGCAGCCAGGTGACAGGGTTGTTGTCACCCCTCCACTTT	CASSQVTGLLSPLHF
TRBV12-3/TRBV12-4	NA	TRBD1	TRBJ2-1	TGTGCCAGCAGGAGGACAGGGGACTCCTACAATGAGCAGTTCTTC	CASRRTGDSYNEQFF
TRBV29-1	NA	TRBD1	TRBJ1-2	TGCAGCGTTGAACCCCCCCGGACAGGGCCCCTCTATGGCTACACCTTC	CSVEPPRTGPLYGYTF
TRBV28	NA	NA	TRBJ2-5	TGTGCCAGCGCCCTTTCCCTGTACCAAGAGACCCAGTACTTC	CASALSLYQETQYF
TRBV7-2	NA	NA	TRBJ2-2	TGTGCCAGCAGCTTAGGACTTCCCACCGGGGAGCTGTTTTTT	CASSLGLPTGELFF
TRBV7-2	NA	NA	TRBJ2-4	TGTGCCAGCACCTCCGGTGGGGGAGCCAAAAACATTCAGTACTTC	CASTSGGGAKNIQYF
TRBV5-5	NA	TRBD1	TRBJ2-1	TGTGCCAGCAGTCAGGACAGGAGTGTTTGGGAAAGAAATGAGCAGTTCTTC	CASSQDRSVWERNEQFF
TRBV28	few	NA	TRBJ2-3	TGTGCCAGCCGCCCTCAGAGCACAGATACGCAGTATTTT	CASRPQSTDTQYF
TRBV18	NA	NA	TRBJ1-1	TGTGCCAGCTCACCACGGGACACCAACACTGGAGCTTTCTTT	CASSPRDTNTGAFF
TRBV3-1	few	NA	TRBJ2-3	TGTGCCAGCAGCCCGGAAACGCTCACAGATACGCAGTATTTT	CASSPETLTDTQYF
TRBV6-5	NA	NA	TRBJ1-3	TGTGCCAGCAGTTACTCGACAGATACCGGAAACACCATATATTTT	CASSYSTDTGNTIYF
TRBV2	NA	NA	TRBJ2-3	TGTGCCAGCCAGAACGGGGTTCTCACAGATACGCAGTATTTT	CASQNGVLTDTQYF
TRBV7-2	few	NA	TRBJ1-2	TGTGCCAGCAGCGCCTTGGAGAACTATGGCTACACCTTC	CASSALENYGYTF
TRBV12-3/TRBV12-4	NA	NA	TRBJ2-5	TGTGCCAGCACCACGTCCGGGTTTTTTGAGACCCAGTACTTC	CASTTSGFFETQYF
TRBV7-2	NA	NA	TRBJ2-7	TGTGCCAGCGGGGCGGAGGGAAGCGAGCAGTACTTC	CASGAEGSEQYF
TRBV4-2	NA	TRBD2	TRBJ2-7	TGTGCCAGCAGCCAAGAAAGCGGGAATCCTTCCTACGAGCAGTACTTC	CASSQESGNPSYEQYF
TRBV29-1	few	NA	TRBJ2-3	TGCAGCGTTGAGAAAGGGGATGGCACAGATACGCAGTATTTT	CSVEKGDGTDTQYF
TRBV19	NA	TRBD2	TRBJ2-1	TGTGCCAGTAGTATCCAACTAGCGAAGGGCTCCTACAATGAGCAGTTCTTC	CASSIQLAKGSYNEQFF
TRBV9	NA	NA	TRBJ2-3	TGTGCCAGCAGCCCCCTGGGCGGGTCTAGCACAGATACGCAGTATTTT	CASSPLGGSSTDTQYF
TRBV5-6	few	NA	TRBJ2-2	TGTGCCAGCAGCTTGGTAGGGGGGCCGAACACCGGGGAGCTGTTTTTT	CASSLVGGPNTGELFF
TRBV9	NA	TRBD2	TRBJ2-5	TGTGCCAGCGACACTAGCGGGGGCCCCCAAGAGACCCAGTACTTC	CASDTSGGPQETQYF
TRBV4-1	few	NA	TRBJ1-2	TGCGCCAGCAGCCAAGAAGGGGCTTCTGGCTACACCTTC	CASSQEGASGYTF
TRBV3-1	NA	NA	TRBJ1-6	TGTGCCAGCAGCCAAGCGGGGGGAAGGAATTCACCCCTCCACTTT	CASSQAGGRNSPLHF
TRBV12-3/TRBV12-4	NA	TRBD2	TRBJ2-5	TGTGCCAGCAGTTCGAGATGCCACCTAGCGGGGGGCGTAGAGACCCAGTACTTC	CASSSRCHLAGGVETQYF
TRBV12-3/TRBV12-4	few	NA	TRBJ1-6	TGTGCCAGCAGTTTTTCTATTATGGGGCGGGATTCACCCCTCCACTTT	CASSFSIMGRDSPLHF
TRBV4-1	few	NA	TRBJ1-2	TGCGCCAGCAGCCAAGAGGGGGAGGCCTATGGCTACACCTTC	CASSQEGEAYGYTF
TRBV29-1	NA	NA	TRBJ2-3	TGCAGCGTTGTGCTAGAGGCAGATGCGCAGTATTTT	CSVVLEADAQYF
TRBV18	NA	NA	TRBJ2-3	TGTGCCAGCTCACAAGAGGGTCGGTACACAGATACGCAGTATTTT	CASSQEGRYTDTQYF
TRBV7-2	NA	NA	TRBJ1-4	TGTGCCAGCAGCTTATACGGGGGCAATTCCCTTAATGAAAAACTGTTTTTT	CASSLYGGNSLNEKLFF
TRBV21-1	NA	NA	TRBJ2-2	TGTGCCAGCAGCAAAGGGGGGACAACGAACACCGGGGAGCTGTTTTTT	CASSKGGTTNTGELFF
TRBV10-3	few	NA	TRBJ2-7	TGTGCCATCAGTGAATTTGGTCAGCACATCCTCTACGAGCAGTACTTC	CAISEFGQHILYEQYF
TRBV12-3/TRBV12-4	few	NA	TRBJ2-1	TGTGCCAGCAGTTTCTGGGGGGGGGCTGACAATGAGCAGTTCTTC	CASSFWGGADNEQFF
TRBV12-3/TRBV12-4	once	NA	TRBJ1-5	TGTGCCAGCAGTTGGCGGGGCGCGGAGCCCCAGCATTTT	CASSWRGAEPQHF